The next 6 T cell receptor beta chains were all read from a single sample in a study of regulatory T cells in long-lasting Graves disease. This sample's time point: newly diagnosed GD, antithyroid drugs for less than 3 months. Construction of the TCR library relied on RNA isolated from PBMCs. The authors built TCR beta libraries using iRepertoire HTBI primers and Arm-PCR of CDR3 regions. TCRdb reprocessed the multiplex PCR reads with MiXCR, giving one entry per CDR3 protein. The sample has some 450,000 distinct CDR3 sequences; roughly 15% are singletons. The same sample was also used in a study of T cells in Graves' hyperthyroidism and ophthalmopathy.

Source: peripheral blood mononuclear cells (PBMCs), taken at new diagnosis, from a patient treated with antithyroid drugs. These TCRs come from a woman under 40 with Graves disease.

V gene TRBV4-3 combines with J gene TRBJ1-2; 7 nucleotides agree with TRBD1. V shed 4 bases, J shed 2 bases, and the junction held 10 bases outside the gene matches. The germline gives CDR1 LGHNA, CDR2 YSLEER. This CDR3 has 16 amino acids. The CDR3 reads CASSPGQRARNYGYTF. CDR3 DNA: TGCGCCAGCAGCCCGGGACAGCGAGCGCGGAACTATGGCTACACCTTC.

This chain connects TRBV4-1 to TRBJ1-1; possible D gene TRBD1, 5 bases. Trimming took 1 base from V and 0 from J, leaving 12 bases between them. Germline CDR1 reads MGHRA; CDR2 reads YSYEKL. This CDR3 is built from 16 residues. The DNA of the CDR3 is TGCGCCAGCAGCCAAGGGGTGTCAGGGTTGAACACTGAAGCTTTCTTT. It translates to CASSQGVSGLNTEAFF.

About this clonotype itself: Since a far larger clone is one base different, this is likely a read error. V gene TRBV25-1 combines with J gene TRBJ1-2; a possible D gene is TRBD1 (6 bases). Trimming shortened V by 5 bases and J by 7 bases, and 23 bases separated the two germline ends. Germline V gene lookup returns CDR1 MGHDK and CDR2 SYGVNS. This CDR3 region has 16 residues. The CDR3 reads CASSLSGAGLASGYTF. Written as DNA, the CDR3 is TGTGCCAGCAGTTTATCGGGGGCAGGCCTTGCTAGTGGCTACACCTTC.

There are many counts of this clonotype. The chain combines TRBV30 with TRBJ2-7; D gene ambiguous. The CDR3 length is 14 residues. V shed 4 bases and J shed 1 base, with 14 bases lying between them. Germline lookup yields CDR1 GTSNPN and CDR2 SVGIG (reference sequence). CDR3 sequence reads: CAWNEAGWSYEQYF. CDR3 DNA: TGTGCCTGGAACGAAGCTGGTTGGTCCTACGAGCAGTACTTC.

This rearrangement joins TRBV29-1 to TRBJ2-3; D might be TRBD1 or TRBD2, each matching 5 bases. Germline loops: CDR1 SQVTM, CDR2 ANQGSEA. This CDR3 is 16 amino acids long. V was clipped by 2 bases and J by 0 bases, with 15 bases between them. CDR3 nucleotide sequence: TGCAGCGTTGAAAGTCGGGACGGGCGTAGCACAGATACGCAGTATTTT. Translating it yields CSVESRDGRSTDTQYF.

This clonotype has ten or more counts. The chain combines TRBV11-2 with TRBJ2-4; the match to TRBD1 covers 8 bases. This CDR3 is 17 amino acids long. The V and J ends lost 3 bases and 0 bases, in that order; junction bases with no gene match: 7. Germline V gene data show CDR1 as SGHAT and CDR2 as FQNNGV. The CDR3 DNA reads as TGTGCCAGCAGCTTTGGACAGGGACAACTAGCCAAAAACATTCAGTACTTC. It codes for CASSFGQGQLAKNIQYF.